The 22 T cell receptor beta chains in this list originate from one sample, sequenced in a study of blood T cell repertoires in COVID-19. Repertoires were generated with immunoSEQ multiplex PCR, while TCRdb's copy carries only in-frame clones and drops some. Of approximately 170,000 clones in the sample, around 83% were seen once. The sample taken for sequencing was peripheral blood. These receptors came from a woman aged 80 or over in a cohort sampled during active or convalescent COVID-19.

The CDR3 region is CASSALSSDTEAFF. The DNA of the CDR3 is TGTGCCAGCAGTGCCCTTTCCAGTGACACTGAAGCTTTCTTT. This rearrangement joins TRBV25-1 to TRBJ1-1; D gene uncertain. Per germline, CDR1 MGHDK and CDR2 SYGVNS. The CDR3 spans 14 residues. V lost 4 bases to trimming and J lost 3 bases, with 12 bases between them.

The V call is TRBV28, the J call TRBJ2-7, with 7 bases that match TRBD1. The CDR3 is 13 residues long. J gave up 2 bases and V 5 bases, and 3 bases lay outside the gene matches. From germline, CDR1 is MDHEN and CDR2 SYDVKM. The chain's CDR3 is CASSLTGAYEQYF. The CDR3 DNA sequence: TGTGCCAGCAGTCTTACAGGGGCCTACGAGCAGTACTTC.

The chain combines TRBV5-6 with TRBJ1-3; TRBD1 matches at 8 bases. V was pared by 0 bases and J by 4 bases, with 6 bases of the junction left unmatched. Germline lookup yields CDR1 SGHDT and CDR2 YYEEEE. The CDR3 runs 16 residues. The DNA of the CDR3 is TGTGCCAGCAGCTTGGGACAGGGGCGTCGGGGAAACACCATATATTTT. Amino acids: CASSLGQGRRGNTIYF.

The chain uses TRBV29-1 and TRBJ1-5; D may be TRBD1 (6 bases). The CDR3 totals 14 residues. Per the germline V gene, CDR1 is SQVTM and CDR2 is ANQGSEA. The germline V and J ends were trimmed by 6 bases and 6 bases, with 18 bases remaining between them. CDR3 protein: CSVRTVGPGQPQHF. CDR3 in DNA: TGCAGCGTACGGACAGTGGGCCCGGGTCAGCCCCAGCATTTT.

This clone has only one observation. V and J are TRBV14 and TRBJ2-7; TRBD2 is a possible D gene (7 bases). Germline-derived CDR1 and CDR2 are SGHDN and FVKESK. V dropped 3 bases and J dropped 2 bases, with 14 bases sitting between them. The CDR3 sequence is 15 residues long. CDR3 sequence: CASSQGRGHPYEQYF. The DNA of the CDR3 is TGTGCCAGCAGCCAGGGGAGGGGACATCCCTACGAGCAGTACTTC.

V gene TRBV7-8 combines with J gene TRBJ1-2; possible D gene TRBD1, 6 bases. This CDR3 contains 14 residues. Trimming cost V 5 bases and J 8 bases, with 18 bases left between them. CDR1 is SGHVS and CDR2 is FQNEAQ in the germline V gene. The CDR3 DNA sequence: TGTGCCAGCAGCGGCAACAGGGTAGAAGGGGGCTACACCTTC. Its protein is CASSGNRVEGGYTF. The full variable domain, rest sourced from reference TRBV7-8 and TRBJ1-2, is GAGVSQSPRYKVAKRGQDVALRCDPISGHVSLFWYQQALGQGPEFLTYFQNEAQLDKSGLPSDRFFAERPEGSVSTLKIQRTQQEDSAVYLCASSGNRVEGGYTFGSGTRLTVV.

The chain carries TRBV28 and TRBJ2-7, with TRBD1 identical over 8 bases. The germline V gene encodes CDR1 MDHEN and CDR2 SYDVKM. J was trimmed by 3 bases and V by 5 bases; bases with no gene match: 12. The CDR3 loop spans 16 amino acids. The CDR3 DNA reads as TGTGCCAGCAGTGGATCTTCCGGGACAGGCTTCTACGAGCAGTACGTC. Amino acids: CASSGSSGTGFYEQYV.

The chain carries TRBV5-5 and TRBJ1-1; 7 nucleotides align to TRBD1. The CDR3 loop spans 17 amino acids. Germline CDR1 SGHKS, CDR2 YYEKEE (reference sequence). V gave up 0 bases and J gave up 4 bases; unmatched junction bases: 12. The CDR3 sequence is CASSLAQGGPGATEAFF. The CDR3 coding sequence is TGTGCCAGCAGCTTGGCGCAGGGGGGACCGGGGGCCACTGAAGCTTTCTTT.

The genes are TRBV11-2 and TRBJ1-1; the D is unclear. This CDR3 comprises 14 residues. Trimming shortened V by 6 bases and J by 5 bases, and 16 bases separated the two germline ends. The germline V gene encodes CDR1 SGHAT and CDR2 FQNNGV. The CDR3 loop reads CASSPSPGSTEAFF. The CDR3 DNA reads TGTGCCAGCAGTCCGAGCCCGGGGTCAACTGAAGCTTTCTTT. The variable domain in full, completed from reference TRBV11-2 and TRBJ1-1, reads EAGVAQSPRYKIIEKRQSVAFWCNPISGHATLYWYQQILGQGPKLLIQFQNNGVVDDSQLPKDRFSAERLKGVDSTLKIQPAKLEDSAVYLCASSPSPGSTEAFFGQGTRLTVV.

V is TRBV18 and J is TRBJ1-4; possibly TRBD1 for D (6 bases). This CDR3 has 14 amino acids. V was cut by 5 bases and J by 8 bases, with 15 bases left in between. CDR1 and CDR2 (germline): KGHSH, LQKENI. CDR3 nucleotides: TGTGCCAGCTCAACAGGGAATAAGGGCGAAAAACTGTTTTTT. Its translation: CASSTGNKGEKLFF.

The chain links TRBV5-1 to TRBJ1-2; TRBD1 agrees at 7 bases. Germline CDR1 SGHRS, CDR2 YFSETQ. The CDR3 consists of 12 residues. The junction had 1 base not matched to a gene; V was cut back by 2 bases and J by 6 bases. The CDR3 nucleotides are TGCGCCAGCAGCTTCCAGGGGGATGGCTACACCTTC. Protein sequence: CASSFQGDGYTF.

The chain carries TRBV10-1 and TRBJ2-7; 8 nucleotides match TRBD1. V shed 3 bases, J shed 3 bases, and the junction held 10 bases outside the gene matches. This CDR3 is built from 16 residues. Germline CDR1 and CDR2: WNHNN and SYGVQD (reference sequence). CDR3 DNA: TGCGCCAGCAGTGACATTCGGACAGGGATGATCTACGAGCAGTACTTC. Protein: CASSDIRTGMIYEQYF.

This chain links TRBV5-1 with TRBJ1-3; TRBD1 aligns across 8 bases. Germline V lookup: CDR1 SGHRS, CDR2 YFSETQ. With 0 bases clipped from V and 4 bases from J, the junction kept 6 bases outside the gene matches. The CDR3 runs to 16 residues. The CDR3 DNA is TGCGCCAGCAGCTTGGCCGGGACAGGATTCGGAAACACCATATATTTT. Encoded protein: CASSLAGTGFGNTIYF.

This clone was seen a single time. The chain combines TRBV29-1 with TRBJ2-7, with D maybe TRBD2 (6 bases). This CDR3 is 15 amino acids long. Germline lookup yields CDR1 SQVTM and CDR2 ANQGSEA. The ends were cut back, 2 bases at V and 4 bases at J, with 18 bases in the middle. The CDR3 loop is CSVEWRDRRSYEQYF. CDR3 in DNA: TGCAGCGTTGAATGGCGGGACCGGAGGAGTTACGAGCAGTACTTC.

The gene calls are TRBV19 and TRBJ2-7; 9 nucleotides line up with TRBD1. V gave up 6 bases and J gave up 5 bases; unmatched junction bases: 11. CDR3 length equals 15 residues. Looked up from germline, CDR1 is LNHDA and CDR2 is SQIVND (reference sequence). The DNA for the CDR3 is TGTGCCAGTAGCCCCGGCAGGACAGGGGCACACGAGCAGTACTTC. Encoded protein: CASSPGRTGAHEQYF.

CDR3 sequence: CASSPPGQVINTGELFF. Here the CDR3 DNA reads TGTGCCAGCTCACCCCCTGGACAGGTCATAAACACCGGGGAGCTGTTTTTT. The V call is TRBV18, the J call TRBJ2-2; 7 bases agree with TRBD1. Per germline, CDR1 KGHSH and CDR2 LQKENI. The CDR3 contains 17 residues. Trimming removed 3 bases from V and 2 bases from J; junction bases left unmatched: 9. The full variable domain, completed using reference TRBV18 and TRBJ2-2, is NAGVMQNPRHLVRRRGQEARLRCSPMKGHSHVYWYRQLPEEGLKFMVYLQKENIIDESGMPKERFSAEFPKEGPSILRIQQVVRGDSAAYFCASSPPGQVINTGELFFGEGSRLTVL.

The chain is built from TRBV15 and TRBJ2-1, with D possibly TRBD2 on 5 matching bases. Trimming left V 3 bases short and J 8 bases short, with 14 bases between. This CDR3 region has 14 residues. Germline CDR1 LNHNV, CDR2 YYDKDF (reference sequence). The CDR3 DNA reads as TGTGCCACCAGCAGGGAAAGGAGGTCACATGAGCAGTTCTTC. Protein: CATSRERRSHEQFF.

This clone has only a few counts. The rearrangement links TRBV28 to TRBJ1-4; D not certain. V lost 1 base to trimming and J lost 7 bases, with 7 bases between them. The CDR3 runs to 13 residues. Germline V CDR1 and CDR2: MDHEN, SYDVKM. This chain's CDR3 is CASSLFSGEKLFF. CDR3 in DNA: TGTGCCAGCAGTTTATTTTCAGGTGAAAAACTGTTTTTT.

V gene TRBV15 combines with J gene TRBJ1-3; 8 positions match TRBD1. The CDR3 covers 14 residues. CDR1 is LNHNV and CDR2 is YYDKDF in the germline V gene (reference sequence). J was trimmed by 4 bases and V by 2 bases; bases with no gene match: 1. CDR3 nucleotides: TGTGCCACCAGCAGAACAGGGGGAGGAAACACCATATATTTT. Residues: CATSRTGGGNTIYF.

V gene TRBV5-8 combines with J gene TRBJ1-5, with 9 bases lining up with TRBD1. CDR1 and CDR2 (germline): SGHTS, YDEGEE. The CDR3 is 15 amino acids. V gave up 3 bases and J gave up 7 bases; unmatched junction bases: 8. The CDR3 DNA is TGTGCCAGCAGCTGGAGGACAGGGGTTAGCCAGCCCCAGCATTTT. The encoded protein is CASSWRTGVSQPQHF.

The rearrangement joins TRBV4-1 to TRBJ2-1; 8 positions match TRBD2. This CDR3 spans 16 amino acids. V gave up 5 bases and J gave up 2 bases; unmatched junction bases: 8. Looked up from germline, CDR1 is MGHRA and CDR2 is YSYEKL. Written as DNA, the CDR3 is TGCGCCAGCAGCAGTCCGGGGCGGGAGGCCTACAATGAGCAGTTCTTC. Amino acids: CASSSPGREAYNEQFF.

This clone was counted once. The V call is TRBV5-1, the J call TRBJ2-3, with a weak D call TRBD2 (6 bases). Germline V gene sequence: CDR1 SGHRS, CDR2 YFSETQ. The CDR3 runs 15 residues. The V end lost 4 bases, the J end lost 3 bases, and 15 bases lay between the germline ends. The CDR3 coding sequence is TGCGCCAGCAGCCCGGGGACTTTGGGAACAGATACGCAGTATTTT. As protein: CASSPGTLGTDTQYF.